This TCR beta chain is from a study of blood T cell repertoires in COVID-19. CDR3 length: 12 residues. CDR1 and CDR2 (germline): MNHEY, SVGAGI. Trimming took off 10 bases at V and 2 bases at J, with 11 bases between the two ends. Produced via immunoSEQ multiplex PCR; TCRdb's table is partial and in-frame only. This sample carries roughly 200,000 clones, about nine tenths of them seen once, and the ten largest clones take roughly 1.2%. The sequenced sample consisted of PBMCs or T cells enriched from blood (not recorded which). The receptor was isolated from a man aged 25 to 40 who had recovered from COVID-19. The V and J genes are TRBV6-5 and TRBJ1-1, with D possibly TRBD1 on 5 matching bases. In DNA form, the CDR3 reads TGTGCCACCACGACAGCAAACACTGAAGCTTTCTTT. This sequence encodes CATTTANTEAFF.